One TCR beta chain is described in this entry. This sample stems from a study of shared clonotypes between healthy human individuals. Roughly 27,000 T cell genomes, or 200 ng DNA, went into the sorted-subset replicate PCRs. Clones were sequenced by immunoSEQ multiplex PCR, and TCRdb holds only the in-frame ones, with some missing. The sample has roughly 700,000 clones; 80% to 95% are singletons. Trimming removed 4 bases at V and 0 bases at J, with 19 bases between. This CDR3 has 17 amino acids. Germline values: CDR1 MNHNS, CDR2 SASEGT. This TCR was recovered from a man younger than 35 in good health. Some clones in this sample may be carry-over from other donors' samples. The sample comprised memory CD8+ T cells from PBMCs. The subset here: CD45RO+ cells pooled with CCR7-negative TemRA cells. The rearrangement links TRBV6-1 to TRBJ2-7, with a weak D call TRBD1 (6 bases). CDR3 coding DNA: TGTGCCAGCAGTGGCCCCATTAGGCAGGGGAGCTCCTACGAGCAGTACTTC. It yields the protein CASSGPIRQGSSYEQYF.